This TCR beta chain emerged from a study of blood T cell repertoires in COVID-19. Study information: The United States, Italy and Spain provided the acute and convalescent COVID-19 samples. The analysed material was cDNA or gDNA that came from T cells, B-cell-depleted T cells, or PBMCs.

Study processing details: Amplified reference gene primers provided the basis for estimating nucleated cell counts. TCRdb's copy holds only in-frame clones and misses some; the assay was immunoSEQ multiplex PCR. The D gene and trimming were derived from the DNA, and the V and J assignments and clone size from that table. The sample includes 200,000 to 250,000 clones, roughly four fifths seen only once; the top ten take about 4.5%. With 1 base removed from V and 4 bases from J, the gap between germline ends came to 10 bases. CDR3 size: 14 residues. Germline V gene sequence: CDR1 SNHLY, CDR2 FYNNEI. The sequence was collected from a woman aged 70-85 years with acute or convalescent COVID-19. Sequencing input: peripheral blood. J is TRBJ1-2 and V is TRBV2; unclear D gene. CDR3 bases: TGTGCCAGCAGTGAAGAGGTTCAGGTCTATGGCTACACCTTC. Protein sequence: CASSEEVQVYGYTF. The full variable domain, completed using reference TRBV2 and TRBJ1-2, is EPEVTQTPSHQVTQMGQEVILRCVPISNHLYFYWYRQILGQKVEFLVSFYNNEISEKSEIFDDQFSVERPDGSNFTLKIRSTKLEDSAMYFCASSEEVQVYGYTFGSGTRLTVV.